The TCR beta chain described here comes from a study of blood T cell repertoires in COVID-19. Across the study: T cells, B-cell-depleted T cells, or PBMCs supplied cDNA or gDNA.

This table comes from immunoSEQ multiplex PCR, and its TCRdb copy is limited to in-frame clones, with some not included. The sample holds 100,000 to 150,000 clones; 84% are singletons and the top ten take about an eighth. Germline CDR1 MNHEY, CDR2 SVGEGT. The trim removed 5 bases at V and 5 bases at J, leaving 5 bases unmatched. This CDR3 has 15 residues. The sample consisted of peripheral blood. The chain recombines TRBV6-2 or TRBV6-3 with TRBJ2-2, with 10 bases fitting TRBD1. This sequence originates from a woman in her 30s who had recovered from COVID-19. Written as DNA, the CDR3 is TGTGCCAGCAGTCGACAGGGGGCGAGGACCGGGGAGCTGTTTTTT. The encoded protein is CASSRQGARTGELFF.